The TCR beta chain described here comes from a study of blood T cells in healthy people across ages. Looking at the study overall: Capturing about one barcoded beta molecule per two T cells was achieved by template switching.

The use of a sample-barcoded 5' primer and a J-beta primer mix characterized a second PCR of about 7 to 12 cycles. TCRdb used MiXCR to reprocess the 5' RACE reads, holding one entry per CDR3 protein. The table shows roughly 1.5 million distinct CDR3 sequences, with 35% to 45% occurring only once. The table lists this clonotype with a count of one. Its antigen is still unknown. Findings of the study overall: Shifts in expanded clonotypes may have been confounded by donor CMV status, which was unknown.

This receptor was identified in a woman under 30 in good health. Material for sequencing was blood.

The CDR3 loop reads CSGRGGTEAFF. The CDR3, as DNA: TGCAGCGGGAGGGGGGGCACTGAAGCTTTCTTT. The chain links TRBV29-1 to TRBJ1-1; the D gene is possibly TRBD1 (6 bases). V was trimmed by 7 bases and J by 4 bases, leaving 10 bases between them. Germline values: CDR1 SQVTM, CDR2 ANQGSEA. The CDR3 spans 11 residues. Filled out from reference TRBV29-1 and TRBJ1-1, the complete variable domain reads SAVISQKPSRDICQRGTSLTIQCQVDSQVTMMFWYRQQPGQSLTLIATANQGSEATYESGFVIDKFPISRPNLTFSTLTVSNMSPEDSSIYLCSGRGGTEAFFGQGTRLTVV.